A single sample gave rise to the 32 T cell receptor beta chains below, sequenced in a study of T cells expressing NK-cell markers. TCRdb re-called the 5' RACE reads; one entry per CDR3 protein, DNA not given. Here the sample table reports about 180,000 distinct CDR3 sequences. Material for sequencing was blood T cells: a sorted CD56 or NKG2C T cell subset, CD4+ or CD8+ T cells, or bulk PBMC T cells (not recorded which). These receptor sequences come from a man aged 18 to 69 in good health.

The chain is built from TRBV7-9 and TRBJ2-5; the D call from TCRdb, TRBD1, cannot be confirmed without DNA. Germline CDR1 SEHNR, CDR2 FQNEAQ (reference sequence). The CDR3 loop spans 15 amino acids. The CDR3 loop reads CASSSPGQSQETQYF.

CDR3: CASSIASSQETQYF. The V gene is TRBV19, the J gene TRBJ2-5. The germline V gene has CDR1 LNHDA and CDR2 SQIVND (reference sequence). The CDR3 covers 14 residues.

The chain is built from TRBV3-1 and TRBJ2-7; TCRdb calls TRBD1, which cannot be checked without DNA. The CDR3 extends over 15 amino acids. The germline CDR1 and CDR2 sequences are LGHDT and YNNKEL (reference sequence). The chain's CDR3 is CASSQTGGQNYEQYF.

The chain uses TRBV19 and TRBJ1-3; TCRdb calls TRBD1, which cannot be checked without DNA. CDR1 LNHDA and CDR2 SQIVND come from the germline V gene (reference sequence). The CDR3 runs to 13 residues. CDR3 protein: CASSTTDGNTIYF.

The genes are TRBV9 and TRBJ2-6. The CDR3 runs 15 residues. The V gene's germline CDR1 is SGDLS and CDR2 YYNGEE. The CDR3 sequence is CASSDDNSGANVLTF.

Here the CDR3 reads CAGGRGDNEQFF. The chain links TRBV2 to TRBJ2-1; there is no DNA to check the TCRdb D call of TRBD2. The germline CDR1 and CDR2 sequences are SNHLY and FYNNEI. This CDR3 is 12 amino acids long.

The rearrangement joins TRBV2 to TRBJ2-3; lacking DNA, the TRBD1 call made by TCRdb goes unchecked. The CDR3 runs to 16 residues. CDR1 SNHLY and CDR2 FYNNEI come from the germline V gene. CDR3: CASNGEMGGSTDTQYF.

The CDR3 here is CASSLDSRTDTQYF. V usage is TRBV5-1 and J usage is TRBJ2-3. Germline values: CDR1 SGHRS, CDR2 YFSETQ. The CDR3 has 14 residues.

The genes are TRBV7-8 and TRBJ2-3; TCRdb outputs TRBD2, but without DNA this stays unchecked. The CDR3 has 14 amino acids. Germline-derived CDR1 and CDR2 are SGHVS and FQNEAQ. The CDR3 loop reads CASKGLSVADTQYF.

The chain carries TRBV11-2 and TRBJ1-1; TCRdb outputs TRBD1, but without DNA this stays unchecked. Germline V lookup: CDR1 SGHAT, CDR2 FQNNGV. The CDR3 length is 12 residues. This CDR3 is CASSPGGLEAFF.

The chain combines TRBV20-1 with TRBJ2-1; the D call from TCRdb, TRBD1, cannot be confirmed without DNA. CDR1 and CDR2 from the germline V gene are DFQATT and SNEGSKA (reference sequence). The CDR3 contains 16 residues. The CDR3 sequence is CSAADPRGLSYNEQFF.

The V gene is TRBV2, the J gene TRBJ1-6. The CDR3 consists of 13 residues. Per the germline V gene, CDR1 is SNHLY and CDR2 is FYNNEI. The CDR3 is CASSVIDNSPLHF. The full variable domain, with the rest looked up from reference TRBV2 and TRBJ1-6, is EPEVTQTPSHQVTQMGQEVILRCVPISNHLYFYWYRQILGQKVEFLVSFYNNEISEKSEIFDDQFSVERPDGSNFTLKIRSTKLEDSAMYFCASSVIDNSPLHFGNGTRLTVT.

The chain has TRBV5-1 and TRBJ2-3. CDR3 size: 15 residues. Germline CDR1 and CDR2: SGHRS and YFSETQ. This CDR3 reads CASSLAITATDTQYF.

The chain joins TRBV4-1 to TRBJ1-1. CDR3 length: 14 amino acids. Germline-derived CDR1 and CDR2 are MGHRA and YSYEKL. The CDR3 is CASSQTVMNTEAFF.

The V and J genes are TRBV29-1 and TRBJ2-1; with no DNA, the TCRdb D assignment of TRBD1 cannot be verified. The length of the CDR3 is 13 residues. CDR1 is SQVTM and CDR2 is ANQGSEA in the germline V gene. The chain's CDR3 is CSVRDPGVNEQFF.

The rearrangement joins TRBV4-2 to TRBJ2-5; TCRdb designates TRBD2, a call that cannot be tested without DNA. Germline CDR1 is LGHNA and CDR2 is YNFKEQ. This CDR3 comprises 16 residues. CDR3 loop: CASSQDLSTSGGTQYF.

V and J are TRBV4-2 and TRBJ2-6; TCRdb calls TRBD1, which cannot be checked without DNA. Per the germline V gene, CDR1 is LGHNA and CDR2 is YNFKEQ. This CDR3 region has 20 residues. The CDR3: CASSQKGGMGGSSGANVLTF.

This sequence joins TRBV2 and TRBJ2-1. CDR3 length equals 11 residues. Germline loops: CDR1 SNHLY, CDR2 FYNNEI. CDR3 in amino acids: CASSEPGKQFF.

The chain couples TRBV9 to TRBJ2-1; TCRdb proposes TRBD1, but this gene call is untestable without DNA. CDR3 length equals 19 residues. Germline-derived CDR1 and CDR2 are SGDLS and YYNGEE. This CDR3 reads CASSVEVHRGTHPDNEQFF.

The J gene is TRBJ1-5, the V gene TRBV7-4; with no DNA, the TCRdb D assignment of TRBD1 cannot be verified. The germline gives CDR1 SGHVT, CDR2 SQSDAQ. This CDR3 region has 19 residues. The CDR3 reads CASSPCTGARPGQNQPQHF.

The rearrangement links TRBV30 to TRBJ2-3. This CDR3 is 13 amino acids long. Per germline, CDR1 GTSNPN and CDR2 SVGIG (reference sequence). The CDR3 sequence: CAWSLSTTDTQYF.

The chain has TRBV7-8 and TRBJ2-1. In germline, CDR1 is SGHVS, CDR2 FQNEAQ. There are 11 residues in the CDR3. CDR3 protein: CASRLQNEQFF.

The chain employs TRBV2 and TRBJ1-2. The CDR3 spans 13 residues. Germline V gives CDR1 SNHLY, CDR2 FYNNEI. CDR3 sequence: CASSMNTDYGYTF. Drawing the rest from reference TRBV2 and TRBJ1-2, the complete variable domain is EPEVTQTPSHQVTQMGQEVILRCVPISNHLYFYWYRQILGQKVEFLVSFYNNEISEKSEIFDDQFSVERPDGSNFTLKIRSTKLEDSAMYFCASSMNTDYGYTFGSGTRLTVV.

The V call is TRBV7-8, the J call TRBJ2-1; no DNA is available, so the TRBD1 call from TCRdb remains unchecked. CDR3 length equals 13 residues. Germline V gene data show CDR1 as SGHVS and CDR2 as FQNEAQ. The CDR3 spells CASSPGPDNEQFF.

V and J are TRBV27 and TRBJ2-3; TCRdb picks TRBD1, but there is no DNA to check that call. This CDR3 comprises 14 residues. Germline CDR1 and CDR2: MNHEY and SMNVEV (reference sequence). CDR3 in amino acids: CASSRDRVTDTQYF.

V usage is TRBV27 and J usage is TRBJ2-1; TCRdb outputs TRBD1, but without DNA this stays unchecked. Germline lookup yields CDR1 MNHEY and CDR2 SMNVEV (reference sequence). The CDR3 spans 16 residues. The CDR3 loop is CASSARQGSSYNEQFF.

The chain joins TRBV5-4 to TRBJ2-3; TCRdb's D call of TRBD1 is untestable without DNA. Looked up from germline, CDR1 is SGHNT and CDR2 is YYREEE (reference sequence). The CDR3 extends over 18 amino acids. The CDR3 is CASSLTGTGIGHTDTQYF. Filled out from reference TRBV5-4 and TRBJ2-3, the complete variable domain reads ETGVTQSPTHLIKTRGQQVTLRCSSQSGHNTVSWYQQALGQGPQFIFQYYREEENGRGNFPPRFSGLQFPNYSSELNVNALELDDSALYLCASSLTGTGIGHTDTQYFGPGTRLTVL.

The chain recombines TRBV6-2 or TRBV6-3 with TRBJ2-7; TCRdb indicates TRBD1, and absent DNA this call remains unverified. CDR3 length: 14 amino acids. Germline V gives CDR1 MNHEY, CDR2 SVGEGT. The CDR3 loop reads CASSYFPGTYEQYF.

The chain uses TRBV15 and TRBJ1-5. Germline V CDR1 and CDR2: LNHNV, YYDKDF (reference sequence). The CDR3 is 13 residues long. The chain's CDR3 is CATSSVGNQPQHF.

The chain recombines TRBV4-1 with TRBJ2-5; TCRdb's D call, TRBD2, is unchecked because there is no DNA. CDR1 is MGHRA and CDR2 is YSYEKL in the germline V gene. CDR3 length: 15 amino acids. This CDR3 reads CASRASRGVEETQYF.

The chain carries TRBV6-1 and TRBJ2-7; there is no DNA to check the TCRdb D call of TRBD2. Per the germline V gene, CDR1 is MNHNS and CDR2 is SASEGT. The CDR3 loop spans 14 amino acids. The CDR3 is CASSLGLAAYEQYF.

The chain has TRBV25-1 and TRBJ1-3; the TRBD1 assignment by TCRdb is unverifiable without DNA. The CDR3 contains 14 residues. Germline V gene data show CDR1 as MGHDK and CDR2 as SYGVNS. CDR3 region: CASSEYGTPNTIYF. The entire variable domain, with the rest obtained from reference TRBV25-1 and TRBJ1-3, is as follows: EADIYQTPRYLVIGTGKKITLECSQTMGHDKMYWYQQDPGMELHLIHYSYGVNSTEKGDLSSESTVSRIRTEHFPLTLESARPSHTSQYLCASSEYGTPNTIYFGEGSWLTVV.